These 22 T cell receptor beta chains were sequenced from one sample in a study of cytomegalovirus exposure and HLA in healthy donors. The PCR ran on 60 Vbeta and 13 Jbeta primers. Assay: immunoSEQ multiplex PCR; the TCRdb copy retains only in-frame clones and omits some. The data contain some 120,000 clones, around 70% of them seen just once; the ten biggest clones take up 6.6%. Sample: PBMCs. The receptor source for this set is a man between 40 and 49 years old in good health and CMV-seropositive.

This clone showed up just a few times. The rearrangement joins TRBV6-1 to TRBJ1-1, with 9 bases aligning to TRBD1. In germline, CDR1 is MNHNS, CDR2 SASEGT. The CDR3 runs 14 residues. The V gene end was trimmed by 8 bases and the J gene end by 4 bases; junction bases not matched to a gene: 8. In nucleotides, the CDR3 is TGTGCCAGCGACGGACAGGGGAGGGGCACTGAAGCTTTCTTT. This codes for CASDGQGRGTEAFF.

The V call is TRBV7-8, the J call TRBJ2-2; no clear D gene. The CDR3 runs to 15 residues. Germline V CDR1 and CDR2: SGHVS, FQNEAQ. The V gene lost 3 bases and the J gene lost 5 bases, with 13 bases spanning the gap. This CDR3 is CASSFMRPETGELFF. The CDR3 DNA follows: TGTGCCAGCAGCTTCATGAGGCCGGAGACCGGGGAGCTGTTTTTT.

The chain has TRBV5-1 and TRBJ1-5; D is uncertain. The CDR3 spans 16 residues. V was pared by 0 bases and J by 0 bases, with 10 bases between. Germline V gene data show CDR1 as SGHRS and CDR2 as YFSETQ. The CDR3 region has the DNA TGCGCCAGCAGCTTGGGGGCAGGCGCTAGCAATCAGCCCCAGCATTTT. Encoded protein: CASSLGAGASNQPQHF.

This chain links TRBV6-1 with TRBJ1-5; 12 nucleotides line up with TRBD1. The CDR3 spans 15 residues. V shed 6 bases, J shed 7 bases, and the junction held 7 bases outside the gene matches. CDR1 and CDR2 (germline): MNHNS, SASEGT. The CDR3 sequence: CASRRDRGPGQPQHF. CDR3 DNA: TGTGCCAGCAGACGGGACAGGGGGCCGGGCCAGCCCCAGCATTTT.

This chain connects TRBV2 to TRBJ2-3; 9 bases map to TRBD1. J gave up 3 bases and V 6 bases, and 4 bases lay outside the gene matches. The CDR3 totals 14 residues. CDR1 and CDR2 from the germline V gene are SNHLY and FYNNEI. The CDR3: CASSPGQGTDTQYF. The CDR3 DNA reads as TGTGCCAGCAGCCCGGGACAGGGTACAGATACGCAGTATTTT. The complete variable domain, with remaining parts taken from reference TRBV2 and TRBJ2-3, reads EPEVTQTPSHQVTQMGQEVILRCVPISNHLYFYWYRQILGQKVEFLVSFYNNEISEKSEIFDDQFSVERPDGSNFTLKIRSTKLEDSAMYFCASSPGQGTDTQYFGPGTRLTVL.

The chain joins TRBV7-9 to TRBJ1-3, with 7 bases identical to TRBD1. V was pared by 3 bases and J by 4 bases, with 3 bases of the junction left unmatched. The CDR3 has 14 amino acids. Germline values: CDR1 SEHNR, CDR2 FQNEAQ (reference sequence). The CDR3 nucleotides read TGTGCCAGCAGCTTGACAGGGACAGGAAACACCATATATTTT. Its translation: CASSLTGTGNTIYF.

This clone appeared a single time. The rearrangement uses TRBV28 and TRBJ2-7, with D possibly TRBD2 on 6 matching bases. Germline V CDR1 and CDR2: MDHEN, SYDVKM. Trimming shortened V by 2 bases and J by 7 bases, and 9 bases separated the two germline ends. This CDR3 contains 12 residues. The CDR3 region has the DNA TGTGCCAGCAGTTTAACTAGCTCTGAGCAGTACTTC. Encoded protein: CASSLTSSEQYF.

CDR3 coding DNA: TGTGCCAGCAGCGCACAGGGGACCTCGGCATACGAGCAGTACTTC. This encodes CASSAQGTSAYEQYF. The chain is built from TRBV7-9 and TRBJ2-7; TRBD1 aligns across 7 bases. CDR1 is SEHNR, CDR2 FQNEAQ, per germline (reference sequence). The CDR3 loop spans 15 amino acids. The ends lost 5 bases at V and 4 bases at J; junction bases unmatched: 11. Together with reference TRBV7-9 and TRBJ2-7, the CDR3 gives the full variable domain: DTGVSQNPRHKITKRGQNVTFRCDPISEHNRLYWYRQTLGQGPEFLTYFQNEAQLEKSRLLSDRFSAERPKGSFSTLEIQRTEQGDSAMYLCASSAQGTSAYEQYFGPGTRLTVT.

The rearrangement uses TRBV27 and TRBJ1-3, with D perhaps matching TRBD1 (5 bases). V lost 5 bases and J lost 1, with 12 bases in between. CDR3 length: 15 residues. CDR1 and CDR2 (germline): MNHEY, SMNVEV (reference sequence). The CDR3 DNA is TGTGCCAGCAGTGCCCGCAGGGTTTCTGGAAACACCATATATTTT. It yields the protein CASSARRVSGNTIYF.

The gene calls are TRBV7-6 and TRBJ1-2; 8 bases match TRBD1. From germline, CDR1 is SGHVS and CDR2 FNYEAQ. The CDR3 sequence is 16 residues long. V lost 1 base to trimming and J lost 4 bases; unmatched junction nucleotides: 8. CDR3 loop: CASSLVGRGPFYGYTF. DNA of the CDR3: TGTGCCAGCAGCTTAGTAGGCAGGGGGCCTTTCTATGGCTACACCTTC.

J is TRBJ1-1 and V is TRBV9; 7 bases line up with TRBD1. Germline V gives CDR1 SGDLS, CDR2 YYNGEE. The CDR3 contains 16 residues. The V segment lost 4 bases and the J segment 3 bases; nucleotides outside the gene matches: 12. CDR3 residues: CASSKGAGVEYTEAFF. In nucleotides, the CDR3 is TGTGCCAGCAGCAAGGGGGCAGGGGTGGAGTACACTGAAGCTTTCTTT.

The rearrangement uses TRBV27 and TRBJ2-5; TRBD1 aligns across 9 bases. Trimming took 5 bases from V and 5 from J; bases not matched to a gene: 3. CDR1 is MNHEY, CDR2 SMNVEV, per germline (reference sequence). CDR3 length: 13 residues. CDR3 in DNA: TGTGCCAGCAGTCACAGGGGGCTGGAGACCCAGTACTTC. Its translation is CASSHRGLETQYF.

This chain connects TRBV12-5 to TRBJ2-3, with TRBD1 matching 9 bases. V was pared by 6 bases and J by 5 bases, with 9 bases of the junction left unmatched. The CDR3 spans 15 residues. Per germline, CDR1 LGHNT and CDR2 FRNRAP. CDR3 sequence (DNA): TGTGCTAGTGGGCCGGGACAGGGTCAGCGAGATACGCAGTATTTT. This gives the protein CASGPGQGQRDTQYF.

This rearrangement joins TRBV5-1 to TRBJ2-7; a weak D match, TRBD1 (6 bases). The CDR3 is made up of 13 amino acids. Trimming took 3 bases from V and 1 from J, leaving 8 bases between them. Germline CDR1 reads SGHRS; CDR2 reads YFSETQ. CDR3 region: CASSSDRSYEQYF. For the CDR3, the DNA is TGCGCCAGCAGCTCCGACAGGTCCTACGAGCAGTACTTC.

This clone has only one observation. V usage is TRBV19 and J usage is TRBJ1-1, with D hard to call. Per the germline V gene, CDR1 is LNHDA and CDR2 is SQIVND (reference sequence). Trimming left V 1 base short and J 0 bases short, with 12 bases between. This CDR3 is 16 amino acids long. CDR3 sequence: CASSIAGMGMNTEAFF. In DNA, the CDR3 is TGTGCCAGTAGTATAGCCGGGATGGGGATGAACACTGAAGCTTTCTTT.

The gene calls are TRBV6-1 and TRBJ2-7, with TRBD2 matching 11 bases. V was clipped by 4 bases and J by 4 bases; unmatched bases: 6. This CDR3 is 15 amino acids long. CDR1 and CDR2 (germline): MNHNS, SASEGT. The CDR3 loop reads CASSAGTSGIYEQYF. DNA of the CDR3: TGTGCCAGCAGTGCCGGGACTAGCGGAATTTACGAGCAGTACTTC.

V and J are TRBV27 and TRBJ1-1; possible D gene TRBD1, 6 bases. This CDR3 has 16 amino acids. The V end was cut by 6 bases, the J end by 1 base, with 18 bases between. The germline V gene has CDR1 MNHEY and CDR2 SMNVEV (reference sequence). CDR3 residues: CASSRAQGNPNTEAFF. The CDR3 DNA follows: TGTGCCAGCAGCAGGGCCCAGGGGAACCCGAACACTGAAGCTTTCTTT.

This clone came up a few times. J is TRBJ2-2 and V is TRBV7-2; D gene ambiguous. CDR1 and CDR2 (germline): SGHTA, FQGNSA. V gave up 5 bases and J gave up 6 bases, with 16 bases separating them. CDR3 length: 15 residues. The CDR3 region has the DNA TGTGCCAGCAGCCCCGCCCCCGGAGTGGCCGGGGAGCTGTTTTTT. Translated, it gives CASSPAPGVAGELFF.

The chain joins TRBV27 to TRBJ2-7, with D possibly being TRBD1 (6 bases). Germline assignment: CDR1 MNHEY and CDR2 SMNVEV (reference sequence). The CDR3 totals 15 residues. V lost 4 bases and J lost 0, with 13 bases in between. CDR3 DNA: TGTGCCAGCAGTTCTCCTCAGGGGAGCTCCTACGAGCAGTACTTC. It yields the protein CASSSPQGSSYEQYF.

This sequence joins TRBV18 and TRBJ2-7; 10 bases match TRBD2. Germline values: CDR1 KGHSH, CDR2 LQKENI. The CDR3 runs 14 residues. V shed 3 bases and J 4 bases; nucleotides not matched to a gene: 3. CDR3 coding DNA: TGTGCCAGCTCACCTGCGACTAGCGGGTACGAGCAGTACTTC. Its protein product is CASSPATSGYEQYF.

The chain combines TRBV6-6 with TRBJ1-1, with TRBD1 matching over 7 bases. This CDR3 has 15 residues. Germline V gene data show CDR1 as MNHNY and CDR2 as SVGAGI (reference sequence). The trim removed 0 bases at V and 2 bases at J, leaving 3 bases unmatched. Here the CDR3 DNA reads TGTGCCAGCAGTTACTCCGGGACAGTTAACACTGAAGCTTTCTTT. Amino acid sequence: CASSYSGTVNTEAFF.

The table lists this clone with a few counts. The V gene is TRBV27, the J gene TRBJ2-2; 14 bases are shared with TRBD2. Germline V gene data show CDR1 as MNHEY and CDR2 as SMNVEV (reference sequence). The CDR3 spans 16 residues. V lost 6 bases, J lost 9 bases, and 9 bases stayed unmatched. The CDR3 loop is CASRPSGTSGSRELFF. In nucleotides, the CDR3 is TGTGCCAGCAGGCCTTCCGGGACTAGCGGGAGTAGGGAGCTGTTTTTT.